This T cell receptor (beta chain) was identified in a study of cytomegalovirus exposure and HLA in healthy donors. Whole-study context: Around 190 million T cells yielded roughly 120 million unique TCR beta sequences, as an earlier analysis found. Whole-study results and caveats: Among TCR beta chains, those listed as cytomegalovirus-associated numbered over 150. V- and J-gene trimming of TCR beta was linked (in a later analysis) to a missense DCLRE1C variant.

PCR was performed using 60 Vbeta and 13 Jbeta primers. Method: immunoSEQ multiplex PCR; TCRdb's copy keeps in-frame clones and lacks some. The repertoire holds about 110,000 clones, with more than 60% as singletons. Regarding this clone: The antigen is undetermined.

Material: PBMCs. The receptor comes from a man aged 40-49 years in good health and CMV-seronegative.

CDR3 sequence reads: CASSPWGQGGSYEQYF. CDR3 nucleotide sequence: TGTGCCAGCTCACCCTGGGGACAGGGGGGCTCCTACGAGCAGTACTTC. The chain couples TRBV18 to TRBJ2-7; 11 nucleotides agree with TRBD1. Germline values: CDR1 KGHSH, CDR2 LQKENI. CDR3 size: 16 residues. After removal of 3 bases from V and 0 bases from J, the junction contained 4 bases not matched to a gene.